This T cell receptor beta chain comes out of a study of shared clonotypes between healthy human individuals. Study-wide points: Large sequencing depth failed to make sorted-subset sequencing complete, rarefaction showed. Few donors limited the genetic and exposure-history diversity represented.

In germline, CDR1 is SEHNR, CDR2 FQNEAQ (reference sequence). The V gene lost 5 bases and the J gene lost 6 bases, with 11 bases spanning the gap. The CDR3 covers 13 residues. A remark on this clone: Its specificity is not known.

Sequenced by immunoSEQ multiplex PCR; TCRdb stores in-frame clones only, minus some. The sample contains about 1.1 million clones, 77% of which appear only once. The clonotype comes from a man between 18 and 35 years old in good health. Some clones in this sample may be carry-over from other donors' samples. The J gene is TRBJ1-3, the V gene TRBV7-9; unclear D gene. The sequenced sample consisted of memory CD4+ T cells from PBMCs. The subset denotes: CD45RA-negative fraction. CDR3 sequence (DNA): TGTGCCAGCAGCCTACTAATCCAAAACACCATATATTTT. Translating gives CASSLLIQNTIYF.